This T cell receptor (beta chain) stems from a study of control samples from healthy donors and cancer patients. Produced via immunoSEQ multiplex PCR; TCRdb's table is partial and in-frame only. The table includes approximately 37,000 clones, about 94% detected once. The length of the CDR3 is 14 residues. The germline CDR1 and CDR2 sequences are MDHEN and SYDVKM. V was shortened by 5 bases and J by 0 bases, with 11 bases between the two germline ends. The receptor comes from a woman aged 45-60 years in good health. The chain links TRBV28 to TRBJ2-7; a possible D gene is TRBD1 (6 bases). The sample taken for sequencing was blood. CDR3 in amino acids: CASSTTGSSYEQYF. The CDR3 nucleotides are TGTGCCAGCAGTACGACAGGAAGCTCCTACGAGCAGTACTTC.